There are a few counts of the clone carrying this TCR beta chain. Antigen unknown. Germline CDR1 is ENHRY and CDR2 is SYGVKD. The CDR3 runs to 15 residues. Trimming pared 2 bases from V and 7 bases from J, leaving 14 bases between. The sample originates from a study of CD8 T cells in ankylosing spondylitis. Whole-study findings and limits: Characteristic of ankylosing spondylitis blood, it appeared, was a TCR beta motif comprising several highly homologous variants.

TCR beta libraries were made by quantitative 5'-RACE with molecular barcodes. MiXCR was run by TCRdb on the 5' RACE reads, yielding one entry per CDR3 protein. The repertoire has hundreds of thousands of distinct CDR3 sequences, roughly 25% of them found once; the top ten carry about 0.92%. The receptor comes from a male donor with ankylosing spondylitis. The chain is built from TRBV10-3 and TRBJ1-4; no definite D call. Source material: blood, either unsorted or a sorted T cell fraction (not recorded which). The CDR3 region is CAISEGGFNSEKLFF. The CDR3 nucleotides are TGTGCCATCAGTGAGGGAGGGTTCAATAGTGAAAAACTGTTTTTT.